Presented here are 23 T cell receptor beta chains from one specimen sequenced in a study of T cells after yellow fever vaccination. TCRdb reprocessed the 5' RACE reads via MiXCR and lists one record per CDR3 protein. The sample holds around 500,000 distinct CDR3 sequences, just over 20% seen once. The sequenced sample was PBMCs, obtained 21 days after the first yellow fever vaccination. All receptors derive from a young man who received the YFV17D yellow fever vaccine.

Only one count was recorded for this clonotype. CDR3 nucleotides: TGCGCCAGCAGCGCTAGCGGGGGTTTGGATACGCAGTATTTT. It translates to CASSASGGLDTQYF. The chain carries TRBV5-1 and TRBJ2-3; 10 nucleotides match TRBD2. CDR1 and CDR2 (germline): SGHRS, YFSETQ. The CDR3 has 14 amino acids. Trimming took 4 bases from V and 6 from J; bases not matched to a gene: 5.

This clonotype has just one count. V gene TRBV28 combines with J gene TRBJ1-5; D unresolved. The length of the CDR3 is 14 residues. The V end was cut by 8 bases, the J end by 7 bases, with 18 bases between. The germline V gene has CDR1 MDHEN and CDR2 SYDVKM. The CDR3 coding sequence is TGTGCCAGCTGGCGGGTCAGCCTTGGACAGCCCCAGCATTTT. This codes for CASWRVSLGQPQHF.

The chain combines TRBV20-1 with TRBJ2-7; TRBD1 is a possible D gene (6 bases). CDR1 DFQATT and CDR2 SNEGSKA come from the germline V gene (reference sequence). V was clipped by 6 bases and J by 7 bases, with 16 bases between them. The CDR3 loop spans 12 amino acids. In nucleotides, the CDR3 is TGCAGTGCCTCACCTCAGGGGCGGGAGCAGTACTTC. Its translation: CSASPQGREQYF.

This clonotype was seen more than once but under ten times. The chain uses TRBV30 and TRBJ1-2, with D maybe TRBD1 (5 bases). The germline V gene encodes CDR1 GTSNPN and CDR2 SVGIG (reference sequence). Deletions cut 2 bases from V and 8 bases from J, with 9 bases between. This CDR3 contains 11 residues. This CDR3 reads CAWSSGNGYTF. CDR3 DNA sequence: TGTGCCTGGAGTTCAGGGAACGGCTACACCTTC.

About this clonotype itself: Mismatch with germline at one junction end may stem from a read error. The chain has TRBV7-2 and TRBJ2-6, with 8 bases fitting TRBD1. The CDR3 length is 17 residues. Germline V gene data show CDR1 as SGHTA and CDR2 as FQGNSA. As DNA, the CDR3 is TGTGCCAGCAGCATCAGGACAGGGCCCTCTAGGGCCAACGTCCTGACTTTC. Encoded protein: CASSIRTGPSRANVLTF.

J is TRBJ2-1 and V is TRBV10-3, with D possibly matching TRBD1 (6 bases). The CDR3 consists of 13 residues. Trimming stripped 6 bases from V and 5 bases from J, with 11 bases between. Germline-derived CDR1 and CDR2 are ENHRY and SYGVKD. The CDR3 sequence: CAIRRTANNEQFF. In nucleotides, the CDR3 is TGTGCCATCAGGCGGACAGCTAACAATGAGCAGTTCTTC.

The chain has TRBV20-1 and TRBJ2-3; 10 nucleotides align to TRBD1. Germline V lookup: CDR1 DFQATT, CDR2 SNEGSKA (reference sequence). CDR3 length: 12 residues. The CDR3 loop reads CADGTGEGTQYF. In nucleotides, the CDR3 is TGCGCGGACGGGACAGGGGAAGGTACGCAGTATTTT.

The table lists this clonotype with a few counts. The rearrangement joins TRBV7-9 to TRBJ1-1; 7 bases map to TRBD1. The CDR3 runs 14 residues. V lost 5 bases and J lost 4; bases outside the gene matches: 7. The germline gives CDR1 SEHNR, CDR2 FQNEAQ (reference sequence). The CDR3 DNA sequence: TGTGCCAGCAGCGTGCAGGGGGGTCGCACTGAAGCTTTCTTT. Amino acid sequence: CASSVQGGRTEAFF.

This clonotype has only one observation. This chain links TRBV20-1 with TRBJ1-2; a weak D match, TRBD1 (5 bases). Trimming left V 0 bases short and J 5 bases short, with 13 bases between. The length of the CDR3 is 14 residues. Germline V gene sequence: CDR1 DFQATT, CDR2 SNEGSKA (reference sequence). The CDR3 bases are TGCAGTGCTAGAGATACCGGGACCGGATATGGCTACACCTTC. Protein product: CSARDTGTGYGYTF.

For this clonotype: Given a much more abundant clone one base away, this may be a read error. The chain has TRBV3-1 and TRBJ2-3; 9 bases are a match to TRBD2. This CDR3 comprises 16 residues. Germline-derived CDR1 and CDR2 are LGHDT and YNNKEL (reference sequence). Here the CDR3 reads CASGQDPGLATDTQYF. Written as DNA, the CDR3 is TGTGCCAGCGGCCAAGATCCCGGACTAGCGACAGATACGCAGTATTTT.

This clonotype was recorded only once. The chain recombines TRBV11-2 with TRBJ2-2, with a possible D match to TRBD1 (6 bases). CDR1 is SGHAT and CDR2 is FQNNGV in the germline V gene. CDR3 length: 17 amino acids. Trimming stripped 6 bases from V and 0 bases from J, with 17 bases between. CDR3 nucleotide sequence: TGTGCCAGCAGATCCATGAATGGGGGCGCGAACACCGGGGAGCTGTTTTTT. Encoded protein: CASRSMNGGANTGELFF.

V usage is TRBV6-1 and J usage is TRBJ2-6; D uncertain. This CDR3 contains 17 residues. Germline V gene lookup returns CDR1 MNHNS and CDR2 SASEGT. Trimming took off 2 bases at V and 1 base at J, with 12 bases between the two ends. For the CDR3, the DNA is TGTGCCAGCAGTGAAATTGGGTTTGCATCTGGGGCCAACGTCCTGACTTTC. It encodes CASSEIGFASGANVLTF.

V is TRBV9 and J is TRBJ1-5; no firm D call. CDR1 is SGDLS and CDR2 is YYNGEE in the germline V gene. V was cut by 2 bases and J by 1 base, with 10 bases left in between. The CDR3 sequence is 15 residues long. The CDR3 sequence is CASSVKGGSNQPQHF. DNA of the CDR3: TGTGCCAGCAGCGTTAAGGGTGGGAGCAATCAGCCCCAGCATTTT.

For the CDR3, the DNA is TGTGCCAGCATTGCCGGGACTAGCGGCCCCAATACGCAGCATTTT. Its translation is CASIAGTSGPNTQHF. This sequence joins TRBV6-2 or TRBV6-3 and TRBJ2-3; tentative D call: TRBD1 (5 bases). The J call is doubtful: the DNA matches TRBJ1-5 better. The CDR3 covers 15 residues. CDR1 and CDR2 (germline): MNHEY, SVGEGT.

The gene calls are TRBV11-2 and TRBJ2-3, with D unresolved. CDR3 length: 15 amino acids. V lost 4 bases and J lost 2, with 13 bases in between. Germline CDR1 reads SGHAT; CDR2 reads FQNNGV. In DNA form, the CDR3 reads TGTGCCAGCAGCTACGGTCTGACGGACACAGATACGCAGTATTTT. This sequence encodes CASSYGLTDTDTQYF.

The J gene is TRBJ2-7, the V gene TRBV11-2; D uncertain. The V end was cut by 5 bases, the J end by 2 bases, with 10 bases between. Per germline, CDR1 SGHAT and CDR2 FQNNGV. CDR3 size: 13 residues. This CDR3 reads CASSVGLAYEQYV. In DNA, the CDR3 is TGTGCCAGCAGCGTCGGGCTCGCCTACGAGCAGTACGTC.

Regarding this clonotype: Germline is not matched at one junction end, which may reflect a read error. The chain has TRBV5-1 and TRBJ1-1; a possible D gene is TRBD1 (6 bases). This CDR3 is 16 amino acids long. The germline CDR1 and CDR2 sequences are SGHRS and YFSETQ. The CDR3 sequence is CASSPGRDRGDTEAFF. For the CDR3, the DNA is TGCGCCAGCAGCCCGGGGCGGGACCGTGGGGACACCGAAGCTTTCTTT. Drawing the rest from reference TRBV5-1 and TRBJ1-1, the complete variable domain is KAGVTQTPRYLIKTRGQQVTLSCSPISGHRSVSWYQQTPGQGLQFLFEYFSETQRNKGNFPGRFSGRQFSNSRSEMNVSTLELGDSALYLCASSPGRDRGDTEAFFGQGTRLTVV.

The sample holds a few counts of this clonotype. The chain links TRBV20-1 to TRBJ2-3, with D possibly TRBD2 on 7 matching bases. This CDR3 has 16 amino acids. Trimming took off 3 bases at V and 2 bases at J, with 18 bases between the two ends. Germline values: CDR1 DFQATT, CDR2 SNEGSKA (reference sequence). The chain's CDR3 is CSASGGGGSYTDTQYF. The CDR3 DNA reads TGCAGTGCTAGCGGGGGCGGGGGAAGTTACACAGATACGCAGTATTTT.

The sample holds many counts of this clonotype. The rearrangement links TRBV10-2 to TRBJ1-3; 8 bases line up with TRBD1. Germline CDR1 reads WSHSY; CDR2 reads SAAADI. Germline trimming cut 6 bases from V and 3 bases from J; bases unmatched to any gene: 4. This CDR3 has 14 residues. CDR3 region: CASSRGLDGNTIYF. The CDR3, as DNA: TGCGCCAGCAGCAGGGGGCTGGATGGAAACACCATATATTTT.

This clonotype came up a few times. This chain connects TRBV9 to TRBJ2-2; tentatively, D is TRBD1 (6 bases). Trimming pared 4 bases from V and 4 bases from J, leaving 14 bases between. This CDR3 is built from 15 residues. Germline-derived CDR1 and CDR2 are SGDLS and YYNGEE. CDR3 DNA: TGTGCCAGCAGCCCCCTGACAGGCTTCACCGGGGAGCTGTTTTTT. Encoded protein: CASSPLTGFTGELFF.

This clonotype was found many times. V gene TRBV20-1 combines with J gene TRBJ2-7; maybe TRBD2 (6 bases). V lost 3 bases, J lost 0 bases, and 9 bases lay in between. There are 13 residues in the CDR3. Germline V gene data show CDR1 as DFQATT and CDR2 as SNEGSKA (reference sequence). This CDR3 reads CSASGGFSYEQYF. The CDR3 coding sequence is TGCAGTGCTAGTGGGGGGTTCTCCTACGAGCAGTACTTC.

The sample holds many counts of this clonotype. This chain links TRBV12-3 or TRBV12-4 with TRBJ2-1; D remains unclear. With 6 bases removed from V and 3 bases from J, the gap between germline ends came to 15 bases. This CDR3 is 15 amino acids long. CDR3 residues: CASRKSSGVYNEQFF. CDR3 DNA: TGTGCCAGCAGGAAGTCCAGTGGGGTCTACAATGAGCAGTTCTTC.

The chain couples TRBV5-6 to TRBJ2-7; no clear D gene. V was pared by 1 base and J by 4 bases, with 6 bases between. The CDR3 is made up of 12 amino acids. The germline gives CDR1 SGHDT, CDR2 YYEEEE. The CDR3 DNA follows: TGTGCCAGCAGCTTGTACAATTACGAGCAGTACGTC. Amino acids: CASSLYNYEQYV.